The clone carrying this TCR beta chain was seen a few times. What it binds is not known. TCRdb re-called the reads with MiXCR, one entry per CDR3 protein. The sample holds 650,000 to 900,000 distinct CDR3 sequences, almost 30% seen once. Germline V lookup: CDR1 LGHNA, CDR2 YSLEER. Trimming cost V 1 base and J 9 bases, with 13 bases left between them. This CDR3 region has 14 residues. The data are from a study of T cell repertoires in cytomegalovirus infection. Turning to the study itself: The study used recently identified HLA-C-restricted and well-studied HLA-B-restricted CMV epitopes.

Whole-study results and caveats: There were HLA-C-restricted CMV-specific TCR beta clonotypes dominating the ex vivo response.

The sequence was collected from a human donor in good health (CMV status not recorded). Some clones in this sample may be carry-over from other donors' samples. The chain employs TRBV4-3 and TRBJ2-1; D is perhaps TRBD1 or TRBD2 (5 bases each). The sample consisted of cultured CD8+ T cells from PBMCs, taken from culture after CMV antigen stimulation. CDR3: CASSQGFGGGEQFF. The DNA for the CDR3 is TGCGCCAGCAGCCAAGGGTTTGGGGGTGGTGAGCAGTTCTTC.